Listed below are T cell receptor beta chains from one sample, sequenced in a study of CD4 T cells in relation to SARS-CoV-2 and coronaviruses. Using immunoSEQ multiplex PCR, the repertoire was profiled, and TCRdb retains in-frame clones only, with some absent. The table has around 25,000 clones, 60% to 80% seen once. No antigens are known for them. The source material was CD4+ T cells from PBMCs, cultured in vitro. The receptors shown here come from a human donor in good health. CDR3s include the opening cysteine and the closing phenylalanine or tryptophan. Fields, in order: clone size, V gene, J gene, CDR3 length, D gene, CDR3 DNA, CDR3 protein. The D gene is left open where the match is weak. Expanded clones get a size class; other rows say once, few or many, or leave the size out.

>few|TRBV4-1|TRBJ2-7|14|TRBD1
TGCGCCAGCAGCCATCCCACCAGGGGGCCCGAGCAGTACTTC
CASSHPTRGPEQYF
>.|TRBV5-1|TRBJ1-1|15|TRBD1
TGCGCCAGCAGCCCCGGGACAGGGCGTGGTACTGAAGCTTTCTTT
CASSPGTGRGTEAFF
>.|TRBV3-1/TRBV3-2|TRBJ2-5|14|TRBD1
TGTGCCAGCAGCCAGACAGGGTACCAAGAGACCCAGTACTTC
CASSQTGYQETQYF
>.|TRBV2|TRBJ2-1|15|TRBD2
TGTGCCAGCAGTGAAAGGGCTAGCGGGGCTAAAGGGAAGATCTTC
CASSERASGAKGKIF
>once|TRBV2|TRBJ1-5|14|.
TGTGCCAGCACTGGGGGCCCGCGCGCGCGGCCCCAGCATTTT
CASTGGPRARPQHF
>.|TRBV6-1|TRBJ1-3|12|.
TGTGCCAGCAGTGAAAGTCGAAACACCATATATTTT
CASSESRNTIYF
>few|TRBV19|TRBJ1-1|12|.
TGTGCCAGTATGGAGGGGGGGACTGAAGCTTTCTTT
CASMEGGTEAFF
>.|TRBV5-6|TRBJ1-1|14|TRBD1
TGTGCCAGCAGTTTTTACAGGGGGGGCACTGAAGCTTTCTTT
CASSFYRGGTEAFF
>.|TRBV5-1|TRBJ1-2|18|TRBD1
TGCGCCAGCAGCTTAACAGGGGGCTACCTGATTGCTAACTATGGCTACACCTTC
CASSLTGGYLIANYGYTF
>few|TRBV4-3|TRBJ2-7|13|.
TGCGCCAGCAGCCAAGATAGAGGTTACGAGCAGTACTTC
CASSQDRGYEQYF
>few|TRBV7-2|TRBJ2-7|14|.
TGTGCCAGCAGCACCCGGGACACCTCCTACGAGCAGTACTTC
CASSTRDTSYEQYF
>.|TRBV7-2|TRBJ2-3|12|.
TGTGCCAGCAGACGGACAGTGGGCACGCAGTATTTT
CASRRTVGTQYF
>.|TRBV6-5|TRBJ1-4|14|.
TGTGCCAGCAGGAAACGGGGAACTAATGAAAAACTGTTTTTT
CASRKRGTNEKLFF
>.|TRBV9|TRBJ2-7|14|.
TGTGCCAGCTCTCCGTCAGGAGGGCCCTACGAGCAGTACTTC
CASSPSGGPYEQYF
>.|TRBV7-9|TRBJ2-1|17|.
TGTGCCAGCAGCTCGTCAATGGTGAGGGGGAACTACAATGAGCAGTTCTTC
CASSSSMVRGNYNEQFF
>.|TRBV19|TRBJ2-5|14|TRBD2
TGTGCCAGTAGTGCTAGCGGGGGGCAAGAGACCCAGTACTTC
CASSASGGQETQYF
>.|TRBV7-9|TRBJ1-1|15|.
TGTGCCAGCAGATCCAGAGAACTTTCAGGCACTGAAGCTTTCTTT
CASRSRELSGTEAFF
>.|TRBV4-2|TRBJ2-2|16|.
TGTACCAGCAGCCAAAACAGTGTTCAAAACACCGGGGAGCTGTTTTTT
CTSSQNSVQNTGELFF
>.|TRBV6-5|TRBJ2-7|13|.
TGTGCCAGCAGTTACTTCCGGGACAACGAGCAGTACTTC
CASSYFRDNEQYF
>once|TRBV12-3/TRBV12-4|TRBJ1-2|12|.
TGTGCCAGCAGTCCAGGGAAAGGTGGCTACACCTTC
CASSPGKGGYTF
>once|TRBV4-2|TRBJ1-2|16|.
TGTGCCAGCAGCCAAGATGGGCAGTCCTTCAACTATGGCTACACCTTC
CASSQDGQSFNYGYTF
>once|TRBV7-2|TRBJ1-2|14|TRBD1
TGTGCCAGCAGCTTATCGACAGGGGTCTATGGCTACACCTTC
CASSLSTGVYGYTF
>.|TRBV29-1|TRBJ1-2|15|TRBD1
TGCAGCGTTGACCCAGGACAGGGAAGAGGCTATGGCTACACCTTC
CSVDPGQGRGYGYTF
>.|TRBV11-3|TRBJ2-3|15|.
TGTGCCAGCAGCCCTACCGGGCATATGGGGGATACGCAGTATTTT
CASSPTGHMGDTQYF
>.|TRBV28|TRBJ2-7|14|TRBD1
TGTGCCAGCAGTTCTCCCGGGACAGCCTACGAGCAGTACTTC
CASSSPGTAYEQYF
>.|TRBV21-1|TRBJ1-2|13|.
TGTGCCAGCACCCGAGACGGAGTCTATGGCTACACCTTC
CASTRDGVYGYTF
>.|TRBV19|TRBJ2-5|12|.
TGTGCCAGTCGTCAATCGGGGGAGACCCAGTACTTC
CASRQSGETQYF
>.|TRBV6-2/TRBV6-3|TRBJ1-2|15|.
TGTGCCAGCAGTTACTCGCAGGGAATGGACTATGGCTACACCTTC
CASSYSQGMDYGYTF
>.|TRBV7-2|TRBJ1-1|14|.
TGTGCCAGCACCTCTTCCCTTTTGAACACTGAAGCTTTCTTT
CASTSSLLNTEAFF
>.|TRBV4-2|TRBJ2-1|16|TRBD2
TGTGCCAGCAGCATCCAGACTAGCGGGACCTACAATGAGCAGTTCTTC
CASSIQTSGTYNEQFF
>.|TRBV4-3|TRBJ2-5|19|TRBD2
TGCGCCAGCAGCCAAGATCCGTCTAGCGGGGGGATCCGGCAAGAGACCCAGTACTTC
CASSQDPSSGGIRQETQYF
>.|TRBV2|TRBJ2-3|14|.
TGTGCCAGCAAGAGGGAGAGGGCGACAGATACGCAGTATTTT
CASKRERATDTQYF
>once|TRBV10-2|TRBJ1-5|14|TRBD1
TGCGCCAGCAGTGACGGACAGGCCGGACAGCCCCAGCATTTT
CASSDGQAGQPQHF
>.|TRBV7-2|TRBJ1-1|17|.
TGTGCCAGCAGCTTAGGGGGCCATCCGGCCCGAAACACTGAAGCTTTCTTT
CASSLGGHPARNTEAFF
>.|TRBV9|TRBJ1-3|17|TRBD1
TGTGCCAGCAGCCCTCGGACAGGGTTGTTCTCTGGAAACACCATATATTTT
CASSPRTGLFSGNTIYF
>.|TRBV4-3|TRBJ2-3|19|TRBD2
TGCGCCAGCAGCCAAGGTATTCGCTGGCGGGAGGCTCGCACAGATACGCAGTATTTT
CASSQGIRWREARTDTQYF
>.|TRBV21-1|TRBJ2-5|15|.
TGTGCCAGCAGTACCTGGGGGGCCCACCAAGAGACCCAGTACTTC
CASSTWGAHQETQYF
>.|TRBV18|TRBJ1-3|15|.
TGTGCCAGCTCCTCCGAGTCGGGGCTAAGAAACACCATATATTTT
CASSSESGLRNTIYF
>.|TRBV12-3/TRBV12-4|TRBJ2-3|12|.
TGTGCCAGCACCCCCGGGGGAGATACGCAGTATTTT
CASTPGGDTQYF
>.|TRBV6-6|TRBJ2-7|15|.
TGTGCCAGCAGTCGACAGGGAGCGGGCTCCTACGAGCAGTACTTC
CASSRQGAGSYEQYF
>.|TRBV6-5|TRBJ1-1|11|.
TGTGCCTTAAGGGGGGGGTTAGAAGCTTTCTTT
CALRGGLEAFF
>.|TRBV6-6|TRBJ2-1|14|TRBD2
TGTGCCAGCAGAAGCGGGGGTCCCTACAATGAGCAGTTCTTC
CASRSGGPYNEQFF
>once|TRBV6-5|TRBJ1-3|15|.
TGTGCCAGCAGTTACTCGCCCAGCCCTGGAAACACCATATATTTT
CASSYSPSPGNTIYF